This T cell receptor beta chain was sequenced in a study of T cell responses to AZD1222 COVID-19 vaccine. Some clones are missing from TCRdb's copy, which holds only in-frame ones; the method was immunoSEQ multiplex PCR. The sample carries 80,000 or so clones, just over 90% recorded once. Germline V CDR1 and CDR2: SNHLY, FYNNEI. There are 15 residues in the CDR3. Trimming pared 5 bases from V and 4 bases from J, leaving 14 bases between. A word on this clone: Antigen unknown.

The study, taken as a whole, reports: Repertoire sampling was restricted to post-peak T cell response timepoints. As reported, nearly half of all spike-specific TCRs target variant regions that are unmutated. Clonal diversity was possibly underestimated, and the donors were mostly white British, with more females. Spike-specific TCR repertoires showed rising breadth and depth after two AZD1222 doses.

The receptor was derived from an adult in good health. This specimen was peripheral blood, taken on day 0 of MenACWY control vaccination. This rearrangement joins TRBV2 to TRBJ1-4, with a tentative D call TRBD1 (6 bases). This chain's CDR3 is CASSTTGGDNEKLFF. The CDR3, as DNA: TGTGCCAGCAGTACCACGGGGGGCGATAATGAAAAACTGTTTTTT.